This entry lists 13 T cell receptor beta chains sequenced from one sample in a study of beta chain features in type 1 diabetes. The isolated RNA, all of it, was reverse transcribed, so expressed TCRB transcripts were what got sequenced. Generated by immunoSEQ multiplex PCR, the TCRdb table keeps only in-frame clones and is missing some. The sample lists approximately 250,000 clones, 9.6% occurring once. Sequencing was performed on naive CD4+ T cells from blood. These receptors came from a woman aged 18-29 years in good health.

This chain connects TRBV4-2 to TRBJ1-5; 10 nucleotides match TRBD1. This CDR3 has 17 amino acids. Germline assignment: CDR1 LGHNA and CDR2 YNFKEQ. Losses at the gene ends were 4 bases for V and 1 base for J; bases not matched to a gene: 7. CDR3 amino acids: CASSRNRDRGSNQPQHF. The CDR3 DNA follows: TGTGCCAGCAGCCGCAACCGGGACAGGGGAAGCAATCAGCCCCAGCATTTT.

This chain links TRBV9 with TRBJ1-5; no firm D call. This CDR3 region has 15 residues. The V gene's germline CDR1 is SGDLS and CDR2 YYNGEE. Trimming took off 2 bases at V and 0 bases at J, with 9 bases between the two ends. The CDR3 region has the DNA TGTGCCAGCAGCGTGGAGCCAGATAGCAATCAGCCCCAGCATTTT. Translated: CASSVEPDSNQPQHF.

V is TRBV6-5 and J is TRBJ2-7; possibly TRBD2 for D (5 bases). The ends were cut back, 7 bases at V and 3 bases at J, with 19 bases in the middle. The CDR3 covers 15 residues. CDR1 is MNHEY, CDR2 SVGAGI, per germline. The CDR3 region is CASTPAAIAFYEQYF. The CDR3, as DNA: TGTGCCAGCACCCCAGCGGCAATCGCATTCTACGAGCAGTACTTC.

This chain joins TRBV4-1 and TRBJ2-1; 8 bases line up with TRBD1. The CDR3 contains 15 residues. Germline CDR1 is MGHRA and CDR2 is YSYEKL. The V and J ends lost 4 bases and 7 bases, in that order; junction bases with no gene match: 9. The CDR3 region is CASSPTGTGMNEQFF. The CDR3 DNA sequence: TGCGCCAGCAGCCCAACCGGGACAGGAATGAATGAGCAGTTCTTC.

This clone was observed a handful of times. The V and J genes are TRBV27 and TRBJ1-5, with unresolved D. CDR3 size: 13 residues. V lost 0 bases, J lost 10 bases, and 10 bases lay in between. Per germline, CDR1 MNHEY and CDR2 SMNVEV (reference sequence). CDR3 loop: CASSLSWRQPQHF. The CDR3 nucleotides are TGTGCCAGCAGTTTATCGTGGCGACAACCCCAGCATTTT.

This clone was observed a few times. This sequence joins TRBV11-1 and TRBJ1-5; 10 bases fit TRBD1. Looked up from germline, CDR1 is SGHAT and CDR2 is FQDESV (reference sequence). The CDR3 extends over 14 amino acids. Trimming removed 4 bases from V and 6 bases from J; junction bases left unmatched: 3. The CDR3 DNA is TGTGCCAGCAGCTCCCGGGACAGGGGTCAGCCCCAGCATTTT. Its protein product is CASSSRDRGQPQHF.

This rearrangement joins TRBV9 to TRBJ1-6; D is unresolved. V was trimmed by 0 bases and J by 7 bases, leaving 8 bases between them. Germline V CDR1 and CDR2: SGDLS, YYNGEE. The CDR3 extends over 14 amino acids. CDR3 sequence reads: CASSVAETNSPLHF. CDR3 coding DNA: TGTGCCAGCAGCGTAGCAGAGACAAATTCACCCCTCCACTTT.

J is TRBJ2-7 and V is TRBV7-2, with 9 bases fitting TRBD1. V lost 1 base and J lost 1; bases outside the gene matches: 5. Germline V gene data show CDR1 as SGHTA and CDR2 as FQGNSA. CDR3 length: 16 amino acids. The CDR3 coding sequence is TGTGCCAGCAGCTTAGACACCGGGACAGGGTCCTACGAGCAGTACTTC. Protein: CASSLDTGTGSYEQYF.

The V call is TRBV6-5, the J call TRBJ2-2; D is undetermined. In germline, CDR1 is MNHEY, CDR2 SVGAGI. V shed 0 bases and J shed 4 bases, with 9 bases lying between them. The CDR3 runs to 15 residues. DNA for the CDR3: TGTGCCAGCAGTTACTCTTGGCAGATCACCGGGGAGCTGTTTTTT. Translated, it gives CASSYSWQITGELFF.

This clone was detected many times. The chain employs TRBV23-1 and TRBJ2-6, with D unclear. TRBV23-1 is placed among ORFs of uncertain function. This CDR3 spans 14 amino acids. Trimming removed 7 bases from V and 1 base from J, with 8 bases in between. The DNA of the CDR3 is TGCGCCAGCACTCCCCGGTCTGGGGCCAACGTCCTGACTTTC. It is translated as CASTPRSGANVLTF.

The chain links TRBV18 to TRBJ2-7; TRBD2 agrees at 7 bases. The CDR3 is made up of 14 amino acids. CDR1 is KGHSH and CDR2 is LQKENI in the germline V gene. With 3 bases clipped from V and 4 bases from J, the junction kept 6 bases outside the gene matches. CDR3 nucleotides: TGTGCCAGCTCACCGTCCTCACTAGCGTACGAGCAGTACTTC. This encodes CASSPSSLAYEQYF.

This clone has just a few counts. The rearrangement joins TRBV5-5 to TRBJ2-5, with 10 positions matching TRBD1. The trim removed 4 bases at V and 5 bases at J, leaving 11 bases unmatched. The germline gives CDR1 SGHKS, CDR2 YYEKEE (reference sequence). The length of the CDR3 is 16 residues. CDR3 loop: CASSPTGGALGETQYF. CDR3 nucleotides: TGTGCCAGCAGCCCGACAGGGGGCGCCTTGGGGGAGACCCAGTACTTC.

The table lists this clone with a few counts. The rearrangement joins TRBV2 to TRBJ1-2; D remains ambiguous. The germline gives CDR1 SNHLY, CDR2 FYNNEI. This CDR3 has 12 residues. V was trimmed by 9 bases and J by 6 bases, leaving 14 bases between them. The CDR3 nucleotides read TGTGCCAGTTTGTTAGACGGGGATGGCTACACCTTC. Amino acid sequence: CASLLDGDGYTF.